A single T cell receptor (beta chain) is shown here with its context. This specimen includes other DNA sequences encoding the same CDR3. The assay was immunoSEQ multiplex PCR, and TCRdb's table has in-frame clones only and misses some. The top ten clones hold around 12% of a sample with approximately 140,000 clones, roughly 92% of them seen once. The V end lost 1 base, the J end lost 4 bases, and 4 bases lay between the germline ends. Germline V gene lookup returns CDR1 LNHNV and CDR2 YYDKDF (reference sequence). This CDR3 has 13 amino acids. The data were taken from a study of control samples from healthy donors and cancer patients.

Sample: blood. The sequence came from a man in his forties or fifties in good health. The chain carries TRBV15 and TRBJ1-4, with unresolved D. CDR3 in DNA: TGTGCCACCAGCAGAGGTAGTAATGAAAAACTGTTTTTT. Its translation: CATSRGSNEKLFF. Variable domain in full (rest from reference TRBV15 and TRBJ1-4): DAMVIQNPRYQVTQFGKPVTLSCSQTLNHNVMYWYQQKSSQAPKLLFHYYDKDFNNEADTPDNFQSRRPNTSFCFLDIRSPGLGDTAMYLCATSRGSNEKLFFGSGTQLSVL.